This T cell receptor beta chain was recovered during a study of OX40 agonist ivuxolimab in advanced cancers. Study-wide background: Across the patients, intravenous ivuxolimab was delivered every 2 weeks at 0.01 to 10 mg/kg.

A word on this clone: What it recognizes is unknown.

General study points: Undetermined was the antigen specificity of the expanded peripheral T cells.

The assay was immunoSEQ multiplex PCR, and TCRdb's table has in-frame clones only and misses some. The table includes about 77,000 clones, around 83% detected once. The sequence was collected from an adult with an advanced solid tumor such as melanoma, head and neck, liver or kidney cancer. The sequencing used CD4+ or CD8+ T cells sorted from blood, collected in a trial of the OX40 agonist ivuxolimab.

CDR3 DNA: TGTGCCAGCAGCCAAGGGGGCGCGGGGCAGGTTCAGTACTTC. This gives the protein CASSQGGAGQVQYF. This chain uses TRBV4-2 with TRBJ2-7; tentatively, D is TRBD2 (6 bases). V lost 1 base, J lost 10 bases, and 17 bases lay in between. CDR3 size: 14 residues. Germline assignment: CDR1 LGHNA and CDR2 YNFKEQ.